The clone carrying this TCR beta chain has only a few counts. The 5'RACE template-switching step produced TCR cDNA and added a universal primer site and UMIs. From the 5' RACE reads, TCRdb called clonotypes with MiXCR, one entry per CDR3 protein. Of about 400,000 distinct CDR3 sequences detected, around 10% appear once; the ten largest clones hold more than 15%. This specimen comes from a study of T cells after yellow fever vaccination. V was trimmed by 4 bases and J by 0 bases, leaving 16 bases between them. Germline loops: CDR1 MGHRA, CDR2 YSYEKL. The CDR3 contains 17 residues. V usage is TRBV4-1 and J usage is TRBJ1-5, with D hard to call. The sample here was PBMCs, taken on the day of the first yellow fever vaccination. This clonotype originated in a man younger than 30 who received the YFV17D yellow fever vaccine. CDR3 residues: CASSRMGWGYSNQPQHF. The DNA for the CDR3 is TGCGCCAGCAGCCGGATGGGGTGGGGATATAGCAATCAGCCCCAGCATTTT.